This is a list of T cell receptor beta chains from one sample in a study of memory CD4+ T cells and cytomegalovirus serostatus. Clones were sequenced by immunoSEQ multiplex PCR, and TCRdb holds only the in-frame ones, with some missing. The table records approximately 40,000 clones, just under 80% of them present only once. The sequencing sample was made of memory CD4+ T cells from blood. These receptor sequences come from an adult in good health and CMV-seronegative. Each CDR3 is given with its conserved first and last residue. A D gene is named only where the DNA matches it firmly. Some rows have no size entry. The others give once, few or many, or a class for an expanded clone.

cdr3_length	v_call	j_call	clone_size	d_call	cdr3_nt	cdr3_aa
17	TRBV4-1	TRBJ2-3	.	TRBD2	TGCGCCAGCAGCCGGGAGCCTAGCGGGGAGGCCAGGGATACGCAGTATTTT	CASSREPSGEARDTQYF
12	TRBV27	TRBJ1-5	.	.	TGTGCCAGCTCCCAGCAGGGTCAGCCCCAGCATTTT	CASSQQGQPQHF
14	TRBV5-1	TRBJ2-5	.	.	TGCGCCAGCAGCTTGGACGGGGCCAGAGAGACCCAGTACTTC	CASSLDGARETQYF
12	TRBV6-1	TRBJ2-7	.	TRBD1	TGTGCCAGCACCGGACAGGTCGACGAGCAGTACTTC	CASTGQVDEQYF
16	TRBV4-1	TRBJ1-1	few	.	TGCGCCAGCAGCCAAGACAGGCGAGGGATGAACACTGAAGCTTTCTTT	CASSQDRRGMNTEAFF
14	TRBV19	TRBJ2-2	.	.	TGTGCCAGTAGTATAGAAACGGGAACCGGGGAGCTGTTTTTT	CASSIETGTGELFF
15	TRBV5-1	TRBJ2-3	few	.	TGCGCCAGCAGCTTGGAGGGACTCCAAACAGATACGCAGTATTTT	CASSLEGLQTDTQYF
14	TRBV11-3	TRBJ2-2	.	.	TGTGCCAGCAGCCGGAACATAAACACCGGGGAGCTGTTTTTT	CASSRNINTGELFF
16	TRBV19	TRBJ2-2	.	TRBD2	TGTGCCACTAAGGGACTAGCGGGGGGGGAAACCGGGGAGCTGTTTTTT	CATKGLAGGETGELFF
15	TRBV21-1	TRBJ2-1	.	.	TGTGCCAGCAGCAAAGTAGGGGGCTCTTACAATGAGCAGTTCTTC	CASSKVGGSYNEQFF
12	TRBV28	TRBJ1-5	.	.	TGTGCCAGCTGCAGGGTCTTTCAGCCCCAGCATTTT	CASCRVFQPQHF
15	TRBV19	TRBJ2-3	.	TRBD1	TGTGCCAGTAGTATGACAGGGTCTAGCACAGATACGCAGTATTTT	CASSMTGSSTDTQYF
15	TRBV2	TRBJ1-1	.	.	TGTGCCAGCAGTGAAGCGCTTCTTGGGCTCGCACTTCGGGCGTTT	CASSEALLGLALRAF
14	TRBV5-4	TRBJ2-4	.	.	TGTGCCAGCAGCTTAGGGCAAGCCAAAAACATTCAGTACTTC	CASSLGQAKNIQYF
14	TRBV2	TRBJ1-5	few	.	TGTGCCAGCAGTGTGGGGGTCCTCAATCAGCCCCAGCATTTT	CASSVGVLNQPQHF
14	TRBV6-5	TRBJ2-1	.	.	TGTGCCAGCAGGTCCGACAGTCATTCCAATGAGCAGTTCTTC	CASRSDSHSNEQFF
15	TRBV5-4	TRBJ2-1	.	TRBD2	TGTGCCAGCAGCTACCGGGGGGGAACCTACAATGAGCAGTTCTTC	CASSYRGGTYNEQFF
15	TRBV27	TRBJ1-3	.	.	TGTGCCAGCAGTCAGAAAACCCCTGCTGGAAACACCATATATTTT	CASSQKTPAGNTIYF
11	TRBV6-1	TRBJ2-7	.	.	TGTGCCAGCAGTGATTTCTACGAGCAGTACTTC	CASSDFYEQYF
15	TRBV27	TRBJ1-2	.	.	TGTGCCAGCAGTTATCTCAGCCGACCTAATGGAGGCTACACCTTC	CASSYLSRPNGGYTF
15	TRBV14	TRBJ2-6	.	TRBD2	TGTGCCAGCAGCCAGCGGGGGTCTGGGGCCAACGTCCTGACTTTC	CASSQRGSGANVLTF
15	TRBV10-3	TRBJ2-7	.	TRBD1	TGTGCCATCAGCCGATCAGGACAGGGCAACTACGAGCAGTACTTC	CAISRSGQGNYEQYF
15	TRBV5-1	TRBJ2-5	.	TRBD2	TGCGCCAGCAGCTTCAGCGGGGGGGCTAGAGAGACCCAGTACTTC	CASSFSGGARETQYF
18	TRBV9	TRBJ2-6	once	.	TGTGCCAGCAGCCCTCCGAGGAGGACCGACTCTGGGGCCAACGTCCTGACTTTC	CASSPPRRTDSGANVLTF
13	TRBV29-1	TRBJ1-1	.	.	TGCAGCGCCTATAGGCCAGGGAGCACTGAAGCTTTCTTT	CSAYRPGSTEAFF
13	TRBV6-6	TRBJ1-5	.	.	TGTGCCAGCAGGTGGGGTTCGGGAACCCCCCAGCATTTT	CASRWGSGTPQHF
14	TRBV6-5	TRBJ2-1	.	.	TGTGCCAGCAGTTCCCCCCGTTTAAGCAATGAGCAGTTCTTC	CASSSPRLSNEQFF
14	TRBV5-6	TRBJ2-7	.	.	TGTGCCAGCAGCTCCCGGGGCGGGTCCTACGAGCAGTACTTC	CASSSRGGSYEQYF
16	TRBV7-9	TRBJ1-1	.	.	TGTGCCAGCAGCTTAGGAGGTGGACAGAGGAACACTGAAGCTTTCTTT	CASSLGGGQRNTEAFF
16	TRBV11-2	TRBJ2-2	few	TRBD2	TGTGCCAGCAGCGTAATAGCGGGGGCGAACACCGGGGAGCTGTTTTTT	CASSVIAGANTGELFF
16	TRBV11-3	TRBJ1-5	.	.	TGTGCCAGCAGCTTAGATCGAAGGCCTACAATCTCGCCCCAGCATTTT	CASSLDRRPTISPQHF
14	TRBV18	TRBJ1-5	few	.	TGTGCCAGCTCACCCGGGACCCTTGGTCAGCCCCAGCATTTT	CASSPGTLGQPQHF
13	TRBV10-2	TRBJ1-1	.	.	TGCGCCAGCAGGTCAGGGGTTGCGGCTGAAGCTTTCTTT	CASRSGVAAEAFF
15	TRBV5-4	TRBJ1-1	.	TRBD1	TGTGCCAGCAGCCTACCGACAGGGGGAAGAACTGAAGCTTTCTTT	CASSLPTGGRTEAFF
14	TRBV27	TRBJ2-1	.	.	TGTGCCAGCGGTATGACGGGACTCTACAATGAGCAGTTCTTC	CASGMTGLYNEQFF
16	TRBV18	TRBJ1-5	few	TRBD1	TGTGCCAGCTCACCACCGGGACAGAGGGGGAGGCAGCCCCAGCATTTT	CASSPPGQRGRQPQHF
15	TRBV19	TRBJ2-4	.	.	TGTGCCAGTAGTAAAGTGGCCGGAGGCCAAAACATTCAGTACTTC	CASSKVAGGQNIQYF
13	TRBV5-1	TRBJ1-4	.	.	TGCGCCAGCAGCAGGGGCGGTGGGGGAGAACTGTTTTTT	CASSRGGGGELFF
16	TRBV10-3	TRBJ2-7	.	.	TGTGCCATCAGTGAGTCATTGGCTTACGGATCCTACGAGCAGTACTTC	CAISESLAYGSYEQYF
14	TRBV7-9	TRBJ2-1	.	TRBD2	TGTGCCAGCAGCTTAGAGCGGGGGAACAATGAGCAGTTCTTC	CASSLERGNNEQFF
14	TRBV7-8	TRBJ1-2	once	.	TGTGCCAGCAGCTTAGTAAACATTAACTATGGCTACACCTTC	CASSLVNINYGYTF
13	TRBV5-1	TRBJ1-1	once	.	TGCGCCAGCAGCTTGAAAAGGAACACTGAAGCTTTCTTT	CASSLKRNTEAFF
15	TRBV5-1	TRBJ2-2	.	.	TGCGCCAGCAGCGAGTGGACAGTGAACACCGGGGAGCTGTTTTTT	CASSEWTVNTGELFF
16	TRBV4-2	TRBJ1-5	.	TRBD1	TGTGCCAGCAGCCAAGAAACGATCAGGGGGCGGCAGCCCCAGCATTTT	CASSQETIRGRQPQHF
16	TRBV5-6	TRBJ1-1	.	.	TGTGCCAGCAGCTTGAATTCCGGGACACTCAACACTGAAGCTTTCTTT	CASSLNSGTLNTEAFF
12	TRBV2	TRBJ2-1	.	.	TGTGCCAGCGGGACCCTTTACAATGAGCAGTTCTTC	CASGTLYNEQFF
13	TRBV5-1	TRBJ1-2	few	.	TGCGCCAGCAGCCTTAATTCCAACTATGGCTACACCTTC	CASSLNSNYGYTF
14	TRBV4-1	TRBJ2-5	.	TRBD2	TGCGCCAGCAGTCGCCTAGCGGGGGGAGAGACCCAGTACTTC	CASSRLAGGETQYF
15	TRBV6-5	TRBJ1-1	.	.	TGTGCCAGCTCAAAGGGGGGGGCTGGGGGCACTGAAGCTTTCTTT	CASSKGGAGGTEAFF
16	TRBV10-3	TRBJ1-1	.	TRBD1	TGTGCCAGCTTTACAGGACAGGGGGCGATGAACACTGAAGCTTTCTTT	CASFTGQGAMNTEAFF
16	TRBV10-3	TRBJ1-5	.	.	TGTGCCATCAGTGAGGGTACGGGTTTTAACAATCAGCCCCAGCATTTT	CAISEGTGFNNQPQHF
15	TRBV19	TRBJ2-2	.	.	TGTGCCAGTAGACGGGCGGTCCGGGGCACCGGGGAGCTGTTTTTT	CASRRAVRGTGELFF
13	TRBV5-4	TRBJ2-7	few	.	TGTGCCAGCAGCGAGAATCTCGAAAACGAGCAGTACTTC	CASSENLENEQYF
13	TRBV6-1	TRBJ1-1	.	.	TGTGCCAGCAAGTCCAAGGGTTGGACTGAAGCTTTCTTT	CASKSKGWTEAFF
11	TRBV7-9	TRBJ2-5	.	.	TGTGCCAGCAGCTTGCAAGAGACCCAGTACTTC	CASSLQETQYF